These 30 T cell receptor beta chains originate from one sample sequenced in a study of CD8 T cells in Susac syndrome. Reverse transcription of roughly 0.45 to 1 ug RNA was carried out with random hexamers. Each CDR3 protein gets one entry after TCRdb re-called the immunoSEQ multiplex PCR reads with MiXCR. The table lists around 170,000 distinct CDR3 sequences, around 95% of them singletons. Sequencing used CD8+ T cells from PBMCs. These receptors were taken from a human donor with Susac syndrome.

The rearrangement uses TRBV13 and TRBJ1-1; D is possibly TRBD1 (5 bases). The CDR3 covers 17 residues. Trimming shortened V by 5 bases and J by 3 bases, and 22 bases separated the two germline ends. Germline assignment: CDR1 PRHDT and CDR2 FYEKMQ (reference sequence). The CDR3 here is CASSPGHQETLYTEAFF. DNA of the CDR3: TGTGCCAGCAGCCCAGGACATCAGGAGACCTTATACACTGAAGCTTTCTTT.

This clonotype was seen a single time. The V call is TRBV29-1, the J call TRBJ2-1; 8 bases agree with TRBD2. V trimming: 2 bases; J trimming: 5 bases; junction bases outside the gene matches: 2. The germline V gene has CDR1 SQVTM and CDR2 ANQGSEA. This CDR3 spans 13 amino acids. CDR3 nucleotide sequence: TGCAGCGTTGAAAACGGGAGGGACAATGAGCAGTTCTTC. Translating gives CSVENGRDNEQFF.

In this sample, this clonotype turned up once. The chain combines TRBV4-2 with TRBJ1-1, with D unclear. Deletions cut 2 bases from V and 7 bases from J, with 8 bases between. Germline CDR1 LGHNA, CDR2 YNFKEQ. The length of the CDR3 is 12 residues. The CDR3 region has the DNA TGTGCCAGCAGCCAAATGGGCCTTGAAGCTTTCTTT. Amino acids: CASSQMGLEAFF.

The chain carries TRBV4-1 and TRBJ1-5; TRBD1 is a possible D gene (5 bases). The CDR3 contains 14 residues. Germline V gene lookup returns CDR1 MGHRA and CDR2 YSYEKL. V was pared by 3 bases and J by 1 base, with 7 bases between. In DNA form, the CDR3 reads TGCGCCAGCAGCCACGACAGCAGCAATCAGCCCCAGCATTTT. This translates into CASSHDSSNQPQHF.

The J gene is TRBJ2-5, the V gene TRBV7-9; 8 nucleotides agree with TRBD2. There are 17 residues in the CDR3. Germline CDR1 SEHNR, CDR2 FQNEAQ (reference sequence). The junction had 12 bases not matched to a gene; V was cut back by 1 base and J by 5 bases. The CDR3 bases are TGTGCCAGCAGCTTAGTTTCGAGGACTAGCATGGTGGAGACCCAGTACTTC. Its translation is CASSLVSRTSMVETQYF.

The gene calls are TRBV7-8 and TRBJ1-2; 9 bases align to TRBD1. This CDR3 is 16 amino acids long. The germline gives CDR1 SGHVS, CDR2 FQNEAQ. V lost 1 base, J lost 2 bases, and 5 bases stayed unmatched. The CDR3, as DNA: TGTGCCAGCAGCTTAGAGAGTGGACAGGGGAACTATGGCTACACCTTC. It yields the protein CASSLESGQGNYGYTF.

The rearrangement joins TRBV5-6 to TRBJ2-4, with 9 bases lining up with TRBD1. V was clipped by 3 bases and J by 7 bases; unmatched bases: 5. The CDR3 runs 14 residues. CDR1 and CDR2 (germline): SGHDT, YYEEEE. The CDR3 loop reads CASSWGQGRNIQYF. The CDR3 nucleotides are TGTGCCAGCAGCTGGGGACAGGGCCGCAACATTCAGTACTTC.

V is TRBV7-3 and J is TRBJ1-1, with TRBD1 matching over 8 bases. The length of the CDR3 is 16 residues. Trimming took 2 bases from V and 0 from J; bases not matched to a gene: 5. Germline CDR1 reads SGHTA; CDR2 reads FQGTGA. The CDR3 loop is CASSLDRDRMNTEAFF. The CDR3 DNA is TGTGCCAGCAGCTTAGACCGGGACAGGATGAACACTGAAGCTTTCTTT.

The genes are TRBV6-1 and TRBJ2-7; D not certain. The CDR3 contains 13 residues. Trimming left V 4 bases short and J 6 bases short, with 13 bases between. CDR1 is MNHNS and CDR2 is SASEGT in the germline V gene. CDR3 DNA sequence: TGTGCCAGCAGTGGAAGGGCCTACGGCGAGCAGTACTTC. Residues: CASSGRAYGEQYF.

This clonotype was recorded only once. The CDR3 bases are TGTGCCAGTCACGAAGGGCAGCTTCTCTCCTACGAGCAGTACTTC. Residues: CASHEGQLLSYEQYF. The chain employs TRBV2 and TRBJ2-7; no definite D call. The V gene's germline CDR1 is SNHLY and CDR2 FYNNEI. There are 15 residues in the CDR3. V was trimmed by 9 bases and J by 0 bases, leaving 18 bases between them.

The chain employs TRBV30 and TRBJ2-1; D ambiguous. Trimming stripped 2 bases from V and 5 bases from J, with 10 bases between. CDR3 length: 13 residues. Germline V gene data show CDR1 as GTSNPN and CDR2 as SVGIG (reference sequence). The CDR3: CAWSLVTNNEQFF. DNA for the CDR3: TGTGCCTGGAGTCTTGTCACAAACAATGAGCAGTTCTTC.

CDR3 residues: CATSPGIGGNEQFF. The DNA of the CDR3 is TGTGCCACCAGTCCTGGCATCGGCGGCAATGAGCAGTTCTTC. The V gene is TRBV24-1, the J gene TRBJ2-1; D remains unclear. V was shortened by 6 bases and J by 6 bases, with 14 bases between the two germline ends. The CDR3 contains 14 residues. CDR1 is KGHDR and CDR2 is SFDVKD in the germline V gene.

This chain uses TRBV30 with TRBJ2-7, with TRBD1 matching 10 bases. V was clipped by 3 bases and J by 2 bases; unmatched bases: 13. The CDR3 is 17 amino acids. Germline CDR1 reads GTSNPN; CDR2 reads SVGIG (reference sequence). This chain's CDR3 is CAWSSGTGVSLTYEQYF. The CDR3 DNA reads as TGTGCCTGGAGCTCCGGGACAGGGGTTTCCCTAACCTACGAGCAGTACTTC.

The gene calls are TRBV19 and TRBJ2-1, with TRBD1 as a possible D gene (5 bases). This CDR3 spans 13 amino acids. Trimming cost V 7 bases and J 7 bases, with 14 bases left between them. Germline assignment: CDR1 LNHDA and CDR2 SQIVND (reference sequence). This CDR3 is CASNEKGWNEQFF. The CDR3 DNA is TGTGCCAGTAATGAGAAGGGGTGGAATGAGCAGTTCTTC.

This clonotype was counted a few times. V usage is TRBV7-9 and J usage is TRBJ2-1; no firm D call. Germline-derived CDR1 and CDR2 are SEHNR and FQNEAQ (reference sequence). Trimming shortened V by 3 bases and J by 10 bases, and 13 bases separated the two germline ends. CDR3 length: 13 residues. The CDR3 region is CASSFSSSQEQFF. CDR3 in DNA: TGTGCCAGCAGCTTTTCCTCATCCCAGGAGCAGTTCTTC.

The chain joins TRBV6-5 to TRBJ2-7; tentative D call: TRBD2 (5 bases). The CDR3 is 13 residues long. Germline CDR1 reads MNHEY; CDR2 reads SVGAGI. V was trimmed by 0 bases and J by 5 bases, leaving 8 bases between them. For the CDR3, the DNA is TGTGCCAGCAGTTACTCGGGAGAAGACGAGCAGTACTTC. It codes for CASSYSGEDEQYF.

The rearrangement joins TRBV18 to TRBJ1-1; D not certain. With 3 bases removed from V and 7 bases from J, the gap between germline ends came to 9 bases. The CDR3 loop spans 12 amino acids. The germline gives CDR1 KGHSH, CDR2 LQKENI. The CDR3 DNA is TGTGCCAGCTCACCTGGTTACAATGAAGCTTTCTTT. This codes for CASSPGYNEAFF.

The chain couples TRBV5-1 to TRBJ2-1; 11 bases are shared with TRBD1. Per germline, CDR1 SGHRS and CDR2 YFSETQ. The trim removed 4 bases at V and 8 bases at J, leaving 8 bases unmatched. The CDR3 totals 15 residues. CDR3 residues: CASSTGTGGFDEQFF. The CDR3 DNA reads as TGCGCCAGCAGCACTGGGACAGGGGGGTTCGATGAGCAGTTCTTC.

The chain carries TRBV2 and TRBJ2-3; a weak D match, TRBD2 (5 bases). The CDR3 sequence is 12 residues long. CDR1 is SNHLY and CDR2 is FYNNEI in the germline V gene. V was trimmed by 8 bases and J by 0 bases, leaving 6 bases between them. CDR3 DNA: TGTGCCAGCGGCGGGAGCACAGATACGCAGTATTTT. Protein sequence: CASGGSTDTQYF.

The CDR3 bases are TGTGCCAGTAGTATTGACAGCTATAGCAATCAGCCCCAGCATTTT. The encoded protein is CASSIDSYSNQPQHF. The gene calls are TRBV19 and TRBJ1-5; D might be TRBD1 (5 bases). The length of the CDR3 is 15 residues. The germline gives CDR1 LNHDA, CDR2 SQIVND (reference sequence). Trimming took off 3 bases at V and 0 bases at J, with 9 bases between the two ends.

The chain links TRBV28 to TRBJ2-7; 8 bases map to TRBD2. CDR3 length: 15 amino acids. V dropped 1 base and J dropped 2; count of bases not matched to a gene: 4. Germline V gives CDR1 MDHEN, CDR2 SYDVKM. CDR3 in DNA: TGTGCCAGCAGTTTATTTCGGGGGGGCACCTACGAGCAGTACTTC. This gives the protein CASSLFRGGTYEQYF.

The CDR3 region is CASSPRTGETQYF. The DNA of the CDR3 is TGTGCCAGCAGCCCAAGGACGGGGGAGACCCAGTACTTC. This rearrangement joins TRBV7-2 to TRBJ2-5, with D possibly being TRBD2 (5 bases). CDR1 and CDR2 from the germline V gene are SGHTA and FQGNSA. The CDR3 is 13 amino acids. V shed 5 bases and J shed 5 bases, with 12 bases lying between them.

This rearrangement joins TRBV10-3 to TRBJ2-1; 8 bases match TRBD2. V lost 0 bases and J lost 2; bases outside the gene matches: 15. Germline V gives CDR1 ENHRY, CDR2 SYGVKD. The CDR3 extends over 20 amino acids. The CDR3 is CAISESKSGLAGPAYNEQFF. The CDR3, as DNA: TGTGCCATCAGTGAGTCGAAGAGTGGTCTAGCGGGCCCAGCCTACAATGAGCAGTTCTTC.

The chain uses TRBV7-2 and TRBJ1-1; D not resolved. This CDR3 is built from 15 residues. V was cut by 1 base and J by 2 bases, with 11 bases left in between. Germline lookup yields CDR1 SGHTA and CDR2 FQGNSA. The CDR3 loop is CASSLVVVENTEAFF. The CDR3 DNA is TGTGCCAGCAGCTTAGTGGTGGTAGAAAACACTGAAGCTTTCTTT.

The V and J genes are TRBV12-3 or TRBV12-4 and TRBJ1-1, with D perhaps matching TRBD1 (6 bases). Trimming took off 6 bases at V and 10 bases at J, with 15 bases between the two ends. This CDR3 region has 12 residues. Here the CDR3 DNA reads TGTGCCAGCAGCTTCACAGGGCCCGGAGCTTTCTTT. This sequence encodes CASSFTGPGAFF.

V and J are TRBV7-2 and TRBJ2-3; D is uncertain. Trimming pared 5 bases from V and 3 bases from J, leaving 9 bases between. This CDR3 has 13 residues. Per germline, CDR1 SGHTA and CDR2 FQGNSA. The CDR3 spells CASSPHMTDTQYF. CDR3 bases: TGTGCCAGCAGCCCGCACATGACAGATACGCAGTATTTT.

In this sample, this clonotype turned up once. The chain links TRBV7-9 to TRBJ2-1, with D perhaps TRBD1 (5 bases). Per the germline V gene, CDR1 is SEHNR and CDR2 is FQNEAQ (reference sequence). Trimming pared 7 bases from V and 0 bases from J, leaving 10 bases between. The CDR3 spans 14 residues. The CDR3 is CASMGRNSYNEQFF. The DNA of the CDR3 is TGTGCCAGCATGGGGCGGAACTCCTACAATGAGCAGTTCTTC.

The V call is TRBV27, the J call TRBJ2-2, with TRBD2 matching 10 bases. Germline-derived CDR1 and CDR2 are MNHEY and SMNVEV (reference sequence). This CDR3 has 15 amino acids. V shed 7 bases, J shed 4 bases, and the junction held 6 bases outside the gene matches. Written as DNA, the CDR3 is TGTGCCAGCATGGGGAGCGGGGGGGGCACCGGGGAGCTGTTTTTT. Amino acids: CASMGSGGGTGELFF.

This clonotype was recorded only once. The gene calls are TRBV4-1 and TRBJ2-1; maybe TRBD2 (6 bases). V lost 2 bases, J lost 7 bases, and 9 bases lay in between. The CDR3 extends over 13 amino acids. CDR1 is MGHRA, CDR2 YSYEKL, per germline. The chain's CDR3 is CASSQYGSNEQFF. In DNA form, the CDR3 reads TGCGCCAGCAGCCAATACGGGAGTAATGAGCAGTTCTTC.

This chain's CDR3 is CASSQEAVGPYEQYF. The CDR3 DNA sequence: TGTGCCAGCAGCCAAGAAGCCGTCGGCCCCTACGAGCAGTACTTC. This chain links TRBV14 with TRBJ2-7, with D uncertain. Looked up from germline, CDR1 is SGHDN and CDR2 is FVKESK. CDR3 size: 15 residues. V dropped 0 bases and J dropped 2 bases, with 11 bases sitting between them.